This T cell receptor (beta chain) is from a study of OX40 agonist ivuxolimab in advanced cancers. Overall study results and limits: Also showing low normalized T-cell clonal expansion were some of the nonresponders. Specificity for antigen went undetermined in the expanded peripheral T cells. In the 0.1 to 3.0 mg/kg range, CD4+ and CD8+ blood T cells had expanded clonally by week 6.

Remarks on this clone: Antigen unknown. Other DNA sequences in the sample encode the same CDR3.

V dropped 0 bases and J dropped 3 bases, with 0 bases sitting between them. This CDR3 region has 12 residues. Germline V gene lookup returns CDR1 LNHNV and CDR2 YYDKDF (reference sequence). The method was immunoSEQ multiplex PCR; TCRdb's version includes in-frame clones alone and lacks a portion of them. The sample lists 45,000 or so clones; 84% were seen once. The TCR was taken from an adult with an advanced solid tumor such as melanoma, head and neck, liver or kidney cancer. The chain recombines TRBV15 with TRBJ1-5; D gene uncertain. Sequencing was performed on CD4+ or CD8+ T cells sorted from blood, taken in a trial of the OX40 agonist ivuxolimab. This CDR3 reads CATSRDNQPQHF. In DNA, the CDR3 is TGTGCCACCAGCAGAGACAATCAGCCCCAGCATTTT.